This TCR beta chain originates from a study of liver allograft versus peripheral blood T cells. For the study at large: Transplanted-liver T cell receptor repertoires were compared with recipients' peripheral blood repertoires.

By sample fraction, this clonotype is medium-sized. Its antigen is still unknown. TCRdb ran MiXCR on the reads and lists one entry per CDR3 protein. The table includes about 2,600 distinct CDR3 sequences, about 18% detected once. V lost 2 bases and J 5 bases, leaving 16 bases between the germline ends. Germline CDR1 and CDR2: MNHEY and SMNVEV (reference sequence). The CDR3 loop spans 16 amino acids. The study's findings and limits: In liver allografts, T cell receptor repertoires reportedly differed from the repertoires found in peripheral blood.

The sequence came from a human patient who had a liver transplant. The T cells may partly be graft donor cells. The genes are TRBV27 and TRBJ2-1; D possibly uses TRBD1 or TRBD2 (6 bases each). The CDR3 region is CASSLPLGGGHNEQFF. The DNA for the CDR3 is TGTGCCAGCAGTTTACCACTAGGGGGAGGACACAATGAGCAGTTCTTC.